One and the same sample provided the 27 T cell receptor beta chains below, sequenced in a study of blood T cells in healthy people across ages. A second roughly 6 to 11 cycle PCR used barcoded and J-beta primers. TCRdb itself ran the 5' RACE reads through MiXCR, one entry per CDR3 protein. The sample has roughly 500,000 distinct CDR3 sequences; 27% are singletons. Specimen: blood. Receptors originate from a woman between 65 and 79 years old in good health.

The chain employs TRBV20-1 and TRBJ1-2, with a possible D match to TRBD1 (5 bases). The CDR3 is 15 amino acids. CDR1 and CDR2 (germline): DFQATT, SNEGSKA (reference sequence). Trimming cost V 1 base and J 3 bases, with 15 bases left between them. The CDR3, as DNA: TGCAGTGCTAGAGCAATCCCCGGGGGGGACTATGGCTACACCTTC. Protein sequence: CSARAIPGGDYGYTF.

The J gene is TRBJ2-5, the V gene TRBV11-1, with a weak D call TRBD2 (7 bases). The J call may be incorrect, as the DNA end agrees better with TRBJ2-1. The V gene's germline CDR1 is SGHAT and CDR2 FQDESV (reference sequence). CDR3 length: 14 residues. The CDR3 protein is CASSLEIGGDEQFF. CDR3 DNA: TGTGCCAGCAGCTTAGAAATAGGGGGGGATGAGCAGTTCTTC.

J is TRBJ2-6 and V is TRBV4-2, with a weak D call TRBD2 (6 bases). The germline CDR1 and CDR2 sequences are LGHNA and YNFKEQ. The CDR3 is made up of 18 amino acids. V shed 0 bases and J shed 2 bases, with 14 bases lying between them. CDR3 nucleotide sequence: TGTGCCAGCAGCCAAGAAGGATCGGGGGTCGCTGGGGCCAACGTCCTGACTTTC. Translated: CASSQEGSGVAGANVLTF.

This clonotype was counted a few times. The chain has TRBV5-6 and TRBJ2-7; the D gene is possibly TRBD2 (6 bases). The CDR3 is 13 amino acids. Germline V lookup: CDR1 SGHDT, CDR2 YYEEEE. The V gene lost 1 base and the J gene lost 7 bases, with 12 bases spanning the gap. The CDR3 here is CASSLQAGREQYF. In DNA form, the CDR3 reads TGTGCCAGCAGCTTGCAGGCAGGGAGGGAGCAGTACTTC.

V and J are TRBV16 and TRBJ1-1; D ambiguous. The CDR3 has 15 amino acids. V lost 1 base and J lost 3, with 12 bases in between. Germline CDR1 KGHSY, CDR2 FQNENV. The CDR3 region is CASSQLGNVDTEAFF. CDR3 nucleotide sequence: TGTGCCAGCAGCCAATTAGGGAACGTCGACACTGAAGCTTTCTTT.

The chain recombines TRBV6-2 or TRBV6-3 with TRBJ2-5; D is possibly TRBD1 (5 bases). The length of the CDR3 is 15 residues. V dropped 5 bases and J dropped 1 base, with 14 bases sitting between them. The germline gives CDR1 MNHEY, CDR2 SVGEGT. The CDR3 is CASSTLGLSQETQYF. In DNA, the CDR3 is TGTGCCAGCAGTACCCTGGGGCTCAGCCAAGAGACCCAGTACTTC.

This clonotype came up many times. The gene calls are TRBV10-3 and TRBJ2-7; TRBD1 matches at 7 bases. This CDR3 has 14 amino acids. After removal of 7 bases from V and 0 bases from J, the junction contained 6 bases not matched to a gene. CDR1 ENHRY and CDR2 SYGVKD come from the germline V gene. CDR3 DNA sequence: TGTGCCATCACCGAGACAGGGACCTCCTACGAGCAGTACTTC. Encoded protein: CAITETGTSYEQYF.

CDR3 amino acids: CASSLGLVRTDTQYF. DNA of the CDR3: TGTGCCAGCAGCCTTGGACTCGTTCGCACAGATACGCAGTATTTT. This sequence joins TRBV11-1 and TRBJ2-3, with D possibly being TRBD2 (5 bases). CDR1 and CDR2 from the germline V gene are SGHAT and FQDESV (reference sequence). The CDR3 has 15 amino acids. V dropped 5 bases and J dropped 1 base, with 13 bases sitting between them.

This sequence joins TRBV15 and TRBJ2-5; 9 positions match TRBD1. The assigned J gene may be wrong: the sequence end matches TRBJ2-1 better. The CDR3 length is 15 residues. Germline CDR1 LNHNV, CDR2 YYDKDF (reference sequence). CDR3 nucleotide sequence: TGTGCCACCGCCATAGGACAGGGGAGGTTCAATGAGCAGTTCTTC. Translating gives CATAIGQGRFNEQFF.

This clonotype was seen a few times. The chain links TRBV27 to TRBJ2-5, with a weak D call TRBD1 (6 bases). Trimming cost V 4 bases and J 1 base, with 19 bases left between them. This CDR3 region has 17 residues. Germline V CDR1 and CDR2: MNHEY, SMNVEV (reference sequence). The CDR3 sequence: CASSYGRGSSIQETQYF. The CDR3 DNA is TGTGCCAGCAGTTATGGCAGGGGTTCATCAATCCAAGAGACCCAGTACTTC.

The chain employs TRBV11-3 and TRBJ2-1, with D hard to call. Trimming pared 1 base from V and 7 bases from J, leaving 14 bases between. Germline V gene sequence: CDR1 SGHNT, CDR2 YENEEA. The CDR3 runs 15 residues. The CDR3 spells CASSLVPWWPNEQFF. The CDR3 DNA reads TGTGCCAGCAGCTTAGTGCCCTGGTGGCCGAATGAGCAGTTCTTC.

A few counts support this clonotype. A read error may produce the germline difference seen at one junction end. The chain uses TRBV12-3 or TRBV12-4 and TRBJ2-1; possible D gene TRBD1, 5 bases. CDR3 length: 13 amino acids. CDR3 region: CASRLDSTNEQFF. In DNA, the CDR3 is TGTGCCAGCAGATTAGACAGTACCAATGAGCAGTTCTTC.

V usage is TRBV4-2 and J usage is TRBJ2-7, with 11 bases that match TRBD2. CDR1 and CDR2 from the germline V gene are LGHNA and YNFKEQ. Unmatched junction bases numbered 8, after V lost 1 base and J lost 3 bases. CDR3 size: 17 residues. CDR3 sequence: CASSQGLAGGQIYEQYF. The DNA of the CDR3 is TGTGCCAGCAGCCAAGGCCTAGCGGGGGGCCAAATCTACGAGCAGTACTTC.

In DNA form, the CDR3 reads TGTGCCGTCGACTCAGGGGCCACTGAAGCTTTCTTT. Encoded protein: CAVDSGATEAFF. V and J are TRBV10-3 and TRBJ1-1, with D perhaps TRBD1 (6 bases). Trimming shortened V by 11 bases and J by 4 bases, and 14 bases separated the two germline ends. Per the germline V gene, CDR1 is ENHRY and CDR2 is SYGVKD. CDR3 length: 12 residues.

The CDR3 DNA reads TGTGCCAGCAGTATGGGACAGGAGTGGACCCAGTACTTC. Its translation is CASSMGQEWTQYF. V usage is TRBV28 and J usage is TRBJ2-5, with 8 bases lining up with TRBD1. In germline, CDR1 is MDHEN, CDR2 SYDVKM. The CDR3 runs 13 residues. Losses at the gene ends were 5 bases for V and 7 bases for J; bases not matched to a gene: 6.

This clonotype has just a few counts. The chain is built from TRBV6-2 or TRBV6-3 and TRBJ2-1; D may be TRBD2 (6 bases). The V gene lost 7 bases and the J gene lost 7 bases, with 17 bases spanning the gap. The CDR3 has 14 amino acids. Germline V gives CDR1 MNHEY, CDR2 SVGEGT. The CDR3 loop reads CASTMEGPINEQFF. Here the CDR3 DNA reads TGTGCCAGCACCATGGAGGGCCCGATTAATGAGCAGTTCTTC.

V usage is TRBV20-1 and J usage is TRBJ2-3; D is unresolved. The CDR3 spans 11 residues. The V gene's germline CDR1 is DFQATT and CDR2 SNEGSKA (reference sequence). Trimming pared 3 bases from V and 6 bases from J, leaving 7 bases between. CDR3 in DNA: TGCAGTGCTAGGCTCGGCGATACGCAGTATTTT. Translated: CSARLGDTQYF.

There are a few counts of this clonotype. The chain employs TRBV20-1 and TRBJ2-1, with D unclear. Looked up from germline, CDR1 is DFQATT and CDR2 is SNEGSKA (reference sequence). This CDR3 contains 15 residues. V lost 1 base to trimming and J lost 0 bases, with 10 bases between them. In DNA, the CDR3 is TGCAGTGCTAGAGGGGTTACGGGCTCCTACAATGAGCAGTTCTTC. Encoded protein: CSARGVTGSYNEQFF.

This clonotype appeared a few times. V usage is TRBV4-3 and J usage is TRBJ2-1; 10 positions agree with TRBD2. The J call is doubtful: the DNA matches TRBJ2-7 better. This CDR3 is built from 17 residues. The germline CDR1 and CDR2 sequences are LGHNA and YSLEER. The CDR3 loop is CASSQGYSGGTYYEQYF. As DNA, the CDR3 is TGCGCCAGCAGCCAAGGGTATAGCGGGGGGACCTACTACGAGCAGTACTTC.

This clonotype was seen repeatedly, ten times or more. CDR3 sequence (DNA): TGTGCCAGCAGTTCGGGACTCCCGGGGCAAGAGACCCAGTACTTC. It encodes CASSSGLPGQETQYF. This chain joins TRBV12-3 or TRBV12-4 and TRBJ2-5; D perhaps matches TRBD2 (6 bases). The CDR3 has 15 residues. V was shortened by 4 bases and J by 2 bases, with 14 bases between the two germline ends.

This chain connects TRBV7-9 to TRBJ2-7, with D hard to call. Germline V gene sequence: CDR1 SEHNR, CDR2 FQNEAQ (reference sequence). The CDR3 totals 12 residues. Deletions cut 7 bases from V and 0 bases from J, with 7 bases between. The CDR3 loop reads CASTFDSYEQYF. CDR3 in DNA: TGTGCCAGCACTTTCGACTCCTACGAGCAGTACTTC.

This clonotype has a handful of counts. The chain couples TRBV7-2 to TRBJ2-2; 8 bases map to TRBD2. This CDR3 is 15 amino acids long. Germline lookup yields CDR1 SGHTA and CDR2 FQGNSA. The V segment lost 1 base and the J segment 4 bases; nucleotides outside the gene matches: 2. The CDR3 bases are TGTGCCAGCAGCTTAGTAGCGGGATCCACCGGGGAGCTGTTTTTT. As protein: CASSLVAGSTGELFF.

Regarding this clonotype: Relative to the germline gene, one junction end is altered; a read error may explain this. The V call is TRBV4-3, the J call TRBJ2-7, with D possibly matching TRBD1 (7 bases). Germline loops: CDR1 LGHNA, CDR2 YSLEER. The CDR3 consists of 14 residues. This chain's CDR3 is CACSQDGGGSEQYF. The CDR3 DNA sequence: TGCGCCTGCAGCCAAGATGGAGGGGGCTCCGAGCAGTACTTC.

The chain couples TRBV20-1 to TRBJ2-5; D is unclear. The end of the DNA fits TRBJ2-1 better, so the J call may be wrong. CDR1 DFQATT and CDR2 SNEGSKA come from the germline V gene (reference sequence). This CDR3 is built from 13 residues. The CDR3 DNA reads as TGCAGTGCTAGAGTACGGTTGAGACTGGAGCAGTTCTTC. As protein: CSARVRLRLEQFF.

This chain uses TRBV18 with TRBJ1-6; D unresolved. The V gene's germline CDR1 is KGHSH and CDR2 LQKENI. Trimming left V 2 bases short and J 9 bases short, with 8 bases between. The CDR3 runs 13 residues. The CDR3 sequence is CASSPIGSSPLHF. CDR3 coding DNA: TGTGCCAGCTCACCAATTGGAAGTTCACCCCTCCACTTT.

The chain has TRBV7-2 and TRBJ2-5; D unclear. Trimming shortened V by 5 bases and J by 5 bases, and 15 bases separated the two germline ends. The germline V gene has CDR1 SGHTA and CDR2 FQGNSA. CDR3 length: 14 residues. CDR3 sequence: CASSRSPILETQYF. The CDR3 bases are TGTGCCAGCAGCCGAAGCCCCATTCTGGAGACCCAGTACTTC.

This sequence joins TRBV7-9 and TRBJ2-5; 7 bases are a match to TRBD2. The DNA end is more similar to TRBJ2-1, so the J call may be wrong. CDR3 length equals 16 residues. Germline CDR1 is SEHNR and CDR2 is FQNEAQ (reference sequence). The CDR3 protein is CASSLDLGEGHYEQFF. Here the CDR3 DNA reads TGTGCCAGCAGCTTAGACCTGGGGGAGGGCCACTATGAGCAGTTCTTC.